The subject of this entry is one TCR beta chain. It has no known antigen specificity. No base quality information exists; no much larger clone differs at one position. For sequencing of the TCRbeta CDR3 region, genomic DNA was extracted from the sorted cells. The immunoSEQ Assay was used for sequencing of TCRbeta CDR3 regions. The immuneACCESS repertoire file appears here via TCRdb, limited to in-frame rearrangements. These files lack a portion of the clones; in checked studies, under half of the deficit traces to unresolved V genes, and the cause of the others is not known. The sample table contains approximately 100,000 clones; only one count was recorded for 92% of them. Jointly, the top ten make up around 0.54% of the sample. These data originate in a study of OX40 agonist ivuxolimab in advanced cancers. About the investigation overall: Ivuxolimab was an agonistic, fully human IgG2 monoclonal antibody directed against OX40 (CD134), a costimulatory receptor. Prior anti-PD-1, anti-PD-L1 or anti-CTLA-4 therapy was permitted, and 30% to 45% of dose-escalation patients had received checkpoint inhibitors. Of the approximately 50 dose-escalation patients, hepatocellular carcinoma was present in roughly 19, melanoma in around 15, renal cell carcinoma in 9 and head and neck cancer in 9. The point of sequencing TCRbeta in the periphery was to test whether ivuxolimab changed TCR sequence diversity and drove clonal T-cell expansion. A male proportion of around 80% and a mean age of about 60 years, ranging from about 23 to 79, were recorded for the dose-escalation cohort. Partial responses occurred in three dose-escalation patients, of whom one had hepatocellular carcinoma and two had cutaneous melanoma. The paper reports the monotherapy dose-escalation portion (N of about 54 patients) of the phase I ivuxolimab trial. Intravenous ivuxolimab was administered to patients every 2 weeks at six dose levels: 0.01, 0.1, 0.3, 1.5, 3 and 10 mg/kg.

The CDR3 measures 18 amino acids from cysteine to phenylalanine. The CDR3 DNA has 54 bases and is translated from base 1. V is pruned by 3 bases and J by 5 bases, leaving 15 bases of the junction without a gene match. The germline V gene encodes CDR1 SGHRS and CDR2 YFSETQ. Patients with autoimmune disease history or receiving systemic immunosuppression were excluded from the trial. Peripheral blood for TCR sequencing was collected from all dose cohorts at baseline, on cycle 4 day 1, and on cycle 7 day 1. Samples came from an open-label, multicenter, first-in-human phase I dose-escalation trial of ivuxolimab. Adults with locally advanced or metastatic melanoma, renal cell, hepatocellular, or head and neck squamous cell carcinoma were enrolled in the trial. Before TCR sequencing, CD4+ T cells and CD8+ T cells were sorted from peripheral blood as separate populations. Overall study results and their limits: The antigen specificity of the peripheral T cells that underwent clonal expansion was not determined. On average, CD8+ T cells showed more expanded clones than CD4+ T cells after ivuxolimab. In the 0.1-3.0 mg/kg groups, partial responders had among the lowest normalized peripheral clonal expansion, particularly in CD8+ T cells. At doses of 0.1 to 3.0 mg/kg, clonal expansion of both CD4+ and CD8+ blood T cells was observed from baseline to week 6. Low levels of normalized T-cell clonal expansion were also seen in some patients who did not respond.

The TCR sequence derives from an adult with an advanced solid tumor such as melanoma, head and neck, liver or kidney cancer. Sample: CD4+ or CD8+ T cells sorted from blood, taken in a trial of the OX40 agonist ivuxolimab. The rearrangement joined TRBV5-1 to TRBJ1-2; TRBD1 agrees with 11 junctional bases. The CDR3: CASSYDWTGGFSSYGYTF. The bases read TGCGCCAGCAGCTACGACTGGACAGGGGGCTTTTCTAGTTATGGCTACACCTTC.